This T cell receptor beta chain was sequenced during a study of blood T cell repertoires in COVID-19 (dated by TCRdb to 2020 to 2021). The study in broad terms: Collaborator samples came from the United States, Italy and Spain and covered acute and convalescent phases of COVID-19. The repertoires were made available in a free public database intended to serve as a resource for research on the immune response to SARS-CoV-2. Deeply sampled blood TCRbeta repertoires from subjects exposed to, actively infected with, or recovered from COVID-19 were included in the dataset. The samples were drawn from the first 160 participants of the ongoing ImmuneRACE study and from some 1,300 subjects provided by 6 global collaborators. The sample metadata nearly always contained a de-identified subject ID, COVID-19 status, age in years and sex. The material from the prospective study consisted of cDNA or gDNA derived from T cells, B-cell-depleted T cells, or PBMCs. HLA class I and class II types, where available, came from metadata supplied by the sample provider rather than from assay-based typing.

Comments on this clone: Its recognized antigen is unknown. No base quality information exists; no much larger clone differs at one position.

Taken from the germline V gene (reference sequence), the CDR1 and CDR2 loops are LNHDA and SQIVND. The CDR3 runs 15 residues from the cysteine to the phenylalanine. The only DNA kept is the CDR3, 45 bases in frame from the first base. The V and J ends are trimmed by 3 bases and 4 bases, leaving 14 bases between them. Collaborating institutions collected whole blood in K2EDTA tubes following their own protocols. Collaborator samples were shipped for TCRbeta analysis as frozen whole blood, isolated PBMCs, or DNA extracted from either sample type. General findings and caveats noted by the study authors: The quantity of clinical and demographic metadata differed by source and by participant and was supplied without curation.

TCRbeta CDR3 regions were amplified from genomic DNA using the immunoSEQ Assay, a bias-controlled multiplex PCR. Regarding the original processing steps: The number of nucleated cells in each sample was estimated from the amplification of reference gene primers within the assay. Sequence reads were collapsed and filtered to measure the absolute abundance of every unique TCRbeta CDR3 rearrangement. For each sample, productive Simpson clonality was calculated by taking the square root of Simpson's diversity index across productive rearrangements. TCRdb retrieved this table from immuneACCESS and kept in-frame rearrangements only. Not all clones are present; in checked studies, unresolved V genes account for under half, and no reason is known for the remainder. D and trimming come from the DNA, and the V and J calls and clone size come from that table. This sample gives roughly 190,000 clones in total; around 80% of them show up just once. The ten most abundant clones make up 15% to 20% of the sample.

The rearranged chain carries TRBV19 and TRBJ2-3; too little of a D gene remains to name it. Specimen: peripheral blood. This clonotype originated in a human donor in a cohort sampled during active COVID-19. The CDR3 here reads CASSIQASSADTQYF. The DNA sequence reads TGTGCCAGTAGTATCCAGGCGTCCTCCGCAGATACGCAGTATTTT.